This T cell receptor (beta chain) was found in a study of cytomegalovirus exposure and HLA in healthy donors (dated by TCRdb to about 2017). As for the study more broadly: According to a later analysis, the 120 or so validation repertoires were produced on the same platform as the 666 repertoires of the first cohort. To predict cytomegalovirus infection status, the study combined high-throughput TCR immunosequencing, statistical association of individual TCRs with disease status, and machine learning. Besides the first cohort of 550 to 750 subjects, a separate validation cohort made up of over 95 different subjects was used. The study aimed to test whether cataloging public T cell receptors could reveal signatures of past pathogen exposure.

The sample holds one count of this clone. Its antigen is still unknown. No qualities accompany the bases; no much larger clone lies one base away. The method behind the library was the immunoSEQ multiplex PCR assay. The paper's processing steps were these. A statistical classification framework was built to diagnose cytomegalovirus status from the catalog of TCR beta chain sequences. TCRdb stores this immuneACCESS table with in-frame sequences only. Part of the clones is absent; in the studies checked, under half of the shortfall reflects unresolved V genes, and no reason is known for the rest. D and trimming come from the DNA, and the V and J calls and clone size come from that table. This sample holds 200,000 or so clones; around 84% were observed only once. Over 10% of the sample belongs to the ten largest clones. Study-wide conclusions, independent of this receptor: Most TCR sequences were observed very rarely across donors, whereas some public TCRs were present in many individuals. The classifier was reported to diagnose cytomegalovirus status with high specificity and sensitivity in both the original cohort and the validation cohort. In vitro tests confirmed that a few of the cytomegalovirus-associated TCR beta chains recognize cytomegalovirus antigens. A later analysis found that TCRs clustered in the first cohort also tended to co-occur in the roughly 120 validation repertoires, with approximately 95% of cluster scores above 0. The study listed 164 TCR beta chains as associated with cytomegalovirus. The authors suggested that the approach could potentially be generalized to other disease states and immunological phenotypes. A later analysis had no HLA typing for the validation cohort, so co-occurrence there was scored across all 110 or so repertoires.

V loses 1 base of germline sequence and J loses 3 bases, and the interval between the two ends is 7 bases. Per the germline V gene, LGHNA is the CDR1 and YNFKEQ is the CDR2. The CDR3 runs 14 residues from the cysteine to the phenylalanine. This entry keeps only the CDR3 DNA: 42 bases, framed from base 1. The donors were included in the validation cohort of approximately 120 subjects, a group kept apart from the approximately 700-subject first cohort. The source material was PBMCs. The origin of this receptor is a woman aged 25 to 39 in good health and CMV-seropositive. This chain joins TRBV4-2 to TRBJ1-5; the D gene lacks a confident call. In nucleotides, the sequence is TGTGCCAGCAGCCAAGGGCTTACCAATCAGCCCCAGCATTTT. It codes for CASSQGLTNQPQHF.